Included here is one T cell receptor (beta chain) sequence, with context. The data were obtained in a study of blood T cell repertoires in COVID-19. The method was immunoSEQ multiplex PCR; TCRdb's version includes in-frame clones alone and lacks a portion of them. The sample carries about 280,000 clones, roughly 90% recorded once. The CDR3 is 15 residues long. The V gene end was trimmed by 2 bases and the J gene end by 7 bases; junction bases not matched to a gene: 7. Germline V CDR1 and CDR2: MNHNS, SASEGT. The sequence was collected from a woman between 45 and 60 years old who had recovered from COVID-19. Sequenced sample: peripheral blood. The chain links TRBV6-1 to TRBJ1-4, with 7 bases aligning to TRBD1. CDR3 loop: CASSETRGRPEKLFF. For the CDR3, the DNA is TGTGCCAGCAGTGAAACAAGGGGGCGCCCTGAAAAACTGTTTTTT.